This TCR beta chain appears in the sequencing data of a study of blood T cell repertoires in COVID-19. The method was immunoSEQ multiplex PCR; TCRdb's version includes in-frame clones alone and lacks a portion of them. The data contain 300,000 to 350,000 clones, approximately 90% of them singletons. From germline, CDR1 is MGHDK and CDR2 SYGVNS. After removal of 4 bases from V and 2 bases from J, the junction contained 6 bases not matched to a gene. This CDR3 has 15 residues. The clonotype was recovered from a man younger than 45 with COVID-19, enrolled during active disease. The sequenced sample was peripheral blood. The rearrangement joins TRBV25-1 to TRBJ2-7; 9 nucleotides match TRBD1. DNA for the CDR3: TGTGCCAGCAGTGGGGACAGGGCCCCTACCTACGAGCAGTACTTC. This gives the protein CASSGDRAPTYEQYF.